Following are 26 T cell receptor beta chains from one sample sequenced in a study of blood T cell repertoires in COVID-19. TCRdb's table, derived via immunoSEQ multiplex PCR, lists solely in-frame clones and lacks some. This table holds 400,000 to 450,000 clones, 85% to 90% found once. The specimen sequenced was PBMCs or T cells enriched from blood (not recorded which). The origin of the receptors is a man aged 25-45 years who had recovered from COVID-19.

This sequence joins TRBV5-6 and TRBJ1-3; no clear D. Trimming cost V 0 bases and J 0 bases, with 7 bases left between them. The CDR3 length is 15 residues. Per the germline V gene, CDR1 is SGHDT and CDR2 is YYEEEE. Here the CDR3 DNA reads TGTGCCAGCAGCTTGGATCCCAGCTCTGGAAACACCATATATTTT. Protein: CASSLDPSSGNTIYF.

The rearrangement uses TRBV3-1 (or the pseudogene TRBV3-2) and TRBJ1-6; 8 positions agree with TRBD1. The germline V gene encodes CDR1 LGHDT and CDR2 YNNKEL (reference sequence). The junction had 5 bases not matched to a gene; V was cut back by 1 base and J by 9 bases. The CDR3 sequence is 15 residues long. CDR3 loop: CASSQGTGKGSPLHF. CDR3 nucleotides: TGTGCCAGCAGCCAAGGGACAGGGAAAGGTTCACCCCTCCACTTT.

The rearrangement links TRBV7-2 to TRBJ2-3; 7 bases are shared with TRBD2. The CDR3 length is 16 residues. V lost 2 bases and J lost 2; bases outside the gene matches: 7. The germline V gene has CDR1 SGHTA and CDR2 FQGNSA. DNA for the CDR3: TGTGCCAGCAGCTTAAGTCTAGCGGATTACACAGATACGCAGTATTTT. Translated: CASSLSLADYTDTQYF.

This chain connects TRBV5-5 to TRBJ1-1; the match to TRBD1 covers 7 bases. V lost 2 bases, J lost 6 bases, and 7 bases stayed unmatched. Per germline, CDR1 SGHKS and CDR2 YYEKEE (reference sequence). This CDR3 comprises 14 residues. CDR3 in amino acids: CASSFKTGISEAFF. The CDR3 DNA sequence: TGTGCCAGCAGCTTTAAGACAGGGATCTCTGAAGCTTTCTTT.

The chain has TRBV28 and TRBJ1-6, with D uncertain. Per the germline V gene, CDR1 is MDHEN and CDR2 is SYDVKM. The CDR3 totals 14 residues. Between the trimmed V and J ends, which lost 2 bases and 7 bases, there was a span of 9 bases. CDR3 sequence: CASSLSFRNSPLHF. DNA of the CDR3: TGTGCCAGCAGTTTAAGTTTCAGAAATTCACCCCTCCACTTT.

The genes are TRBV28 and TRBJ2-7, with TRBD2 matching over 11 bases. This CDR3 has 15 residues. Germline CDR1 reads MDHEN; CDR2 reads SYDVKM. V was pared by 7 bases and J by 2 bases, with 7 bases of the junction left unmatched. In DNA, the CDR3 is TGTGCCAGCACCCTTGGGACTAGCGGTGCCTACGAGCAGTACTTC. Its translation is CASTLGTSGAYEQYF.

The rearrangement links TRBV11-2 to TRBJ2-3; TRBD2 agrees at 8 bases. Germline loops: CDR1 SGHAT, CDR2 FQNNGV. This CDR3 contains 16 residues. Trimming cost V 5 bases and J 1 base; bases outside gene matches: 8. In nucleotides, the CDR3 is TGTGCCAGCAGCCTATGGACTAGCTTGGGCACAGATACGCAGTATTTT. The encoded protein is CASSLWTSLGTDTQYF.

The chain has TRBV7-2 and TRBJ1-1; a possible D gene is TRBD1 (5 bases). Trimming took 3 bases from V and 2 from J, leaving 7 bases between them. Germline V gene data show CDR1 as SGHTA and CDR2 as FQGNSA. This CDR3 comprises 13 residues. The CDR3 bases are TGTGCCAGCAGCTTCAGGGTTAACACTGAAGCTTTCTTT. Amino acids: CASSFRVNTEAFF.

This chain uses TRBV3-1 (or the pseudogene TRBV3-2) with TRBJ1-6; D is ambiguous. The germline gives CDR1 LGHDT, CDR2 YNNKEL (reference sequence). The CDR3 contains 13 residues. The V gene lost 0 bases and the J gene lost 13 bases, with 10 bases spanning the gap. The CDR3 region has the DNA TGTGCCAGCAGCCAAGAAAGAGGGTTCCCCCTCCACTTT. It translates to CASSQERGFPLHF.

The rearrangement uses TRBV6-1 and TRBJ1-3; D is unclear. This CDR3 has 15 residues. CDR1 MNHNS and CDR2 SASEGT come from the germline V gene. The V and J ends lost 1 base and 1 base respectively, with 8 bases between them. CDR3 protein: CASSEVRTSGNTIYF. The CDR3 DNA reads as TGTGCCAGCAGTGAAGTTAGGACTTCTGGAAACACCATATATTTT.

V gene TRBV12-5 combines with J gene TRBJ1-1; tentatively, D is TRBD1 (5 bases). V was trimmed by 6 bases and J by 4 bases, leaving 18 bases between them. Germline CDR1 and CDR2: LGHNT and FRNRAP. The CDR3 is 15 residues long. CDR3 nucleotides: TGTGCTAGTGGCCCCCCCATGGGGGGGGGCACTGAAGCTTTCTTT. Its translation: CASGPPMGGGTEAFF.

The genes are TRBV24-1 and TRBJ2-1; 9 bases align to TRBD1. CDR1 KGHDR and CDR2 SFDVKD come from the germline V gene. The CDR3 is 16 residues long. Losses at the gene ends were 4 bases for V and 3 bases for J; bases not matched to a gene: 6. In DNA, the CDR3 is TGTGCCACCAGTGAGCGGGGACAGGGATTCTACAATGAGCAGTTCTTC. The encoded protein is CATSERGQGFYNEQFF.

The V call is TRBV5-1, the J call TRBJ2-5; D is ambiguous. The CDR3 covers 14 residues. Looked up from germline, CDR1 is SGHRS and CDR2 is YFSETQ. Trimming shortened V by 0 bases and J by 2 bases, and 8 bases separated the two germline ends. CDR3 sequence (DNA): TGCGCCAGCAGCTTGGCTTCGGTTCAAGAGACCCAGTACTTC. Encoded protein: CASSLASVQETQYF.

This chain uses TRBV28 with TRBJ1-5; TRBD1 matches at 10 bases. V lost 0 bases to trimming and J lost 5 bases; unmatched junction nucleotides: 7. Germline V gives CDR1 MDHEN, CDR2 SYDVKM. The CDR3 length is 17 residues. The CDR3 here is CASSLWSGQGGDQPQHF. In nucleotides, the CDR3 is TGTGCCAGCAGTTTATGGTCAGGACAGGGGGGCGATCAGCCCCAGCATTTT.

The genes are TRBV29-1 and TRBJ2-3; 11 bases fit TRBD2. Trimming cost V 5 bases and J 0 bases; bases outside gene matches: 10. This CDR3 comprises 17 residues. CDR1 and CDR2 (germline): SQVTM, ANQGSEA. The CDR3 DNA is TGCAGCGTTCCTGGGACTAGCGGTAGGGGGAGCACAGATACGCAGTATTTT. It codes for CSVPGTSGRGSTDTQYF.

CDR3 nucleotides: TGTGCCACCAGGGGGACAGGGCTGAACACTGAAGCTTTCTTT. As protein: CATRGTGLNTEAFF. V usage is TRBV24-1 and J usage is TRBJ1-1; 9 bases are shared with TRBD1. V gave up 7 bases and J gave up 0 bases; unmatched junction bases: 2. The CDR3 loop spans 14 amino acids. Germline V gene data show CDR1 as KGHDR and CDR2 as SFDVKD.

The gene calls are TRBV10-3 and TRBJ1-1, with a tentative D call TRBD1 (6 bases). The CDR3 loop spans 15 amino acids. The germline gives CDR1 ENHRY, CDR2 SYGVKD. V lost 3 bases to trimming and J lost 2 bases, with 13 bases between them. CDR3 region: CAISDPPGQNTEAFF. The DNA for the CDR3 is TGTGCCATCAGTGACCCCCCGGGACAAAACACTGAAGCTTTCTTT.

The CDR3 here is CASRDSSTDTQYF. The CDR3 DNA reads TGTGCCAGCCGGGATTCTAGCACAGATACGCAGTATTTT. The chain couples TRBV28 to TRBJ2-3, with D maybe TRBD2 (5 bases). The germline gives CDR1 MDHEN, CDR2 SYDVKM. The germline V and J ends were trimmed by 8 bases and 0 bases, with 9 bases remaining between them. This CDR3 is 13 amino acids long.

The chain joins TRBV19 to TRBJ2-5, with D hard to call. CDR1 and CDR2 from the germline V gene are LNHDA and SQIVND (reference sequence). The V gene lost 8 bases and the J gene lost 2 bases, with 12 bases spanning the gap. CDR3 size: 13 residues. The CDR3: CASYGPRQETQYF. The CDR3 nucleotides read TGTGCCAGTTACGGTCCGAGGCAAGAGACCCAGTACTTC.

The CDR3 region has the DNA TGTGCCAGCAGCTTAGGGGAGAGGCCAGGTGAAAAACTGTTTTTT. Protein sequence: CASSLGERPGEKLFF. The V gene is TRBV7-6, the J gene TRBJ1-4; D unclear. Germline V gene sequence: CDR1 SGHVS, CDR2 FNYEAQ. This CDR3 comprises 15 residues. V was trimmed by 1 base and J by 7 bases, leaving 13 bases between them.

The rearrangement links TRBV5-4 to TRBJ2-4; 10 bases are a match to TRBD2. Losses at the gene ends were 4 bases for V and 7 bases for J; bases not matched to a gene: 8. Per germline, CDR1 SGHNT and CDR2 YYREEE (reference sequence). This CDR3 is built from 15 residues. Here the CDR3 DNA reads TGTGCCAGCAGCCTATCAGCGGGAGGGGATAACATTCAGTACTTC. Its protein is CASSLSAGGDNIQYF.

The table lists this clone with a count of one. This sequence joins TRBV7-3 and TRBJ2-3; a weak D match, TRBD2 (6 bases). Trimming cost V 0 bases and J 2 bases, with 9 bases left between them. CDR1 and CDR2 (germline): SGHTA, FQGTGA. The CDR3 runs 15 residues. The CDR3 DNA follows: TGTGCCAGCAGCTTAACCGGCGGGATCACAGATACGCAGTATTTT. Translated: CASSLTGGITDTQYF.

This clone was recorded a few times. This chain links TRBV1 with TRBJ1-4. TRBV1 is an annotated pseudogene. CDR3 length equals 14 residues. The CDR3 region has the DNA TGCACCAGCAGACCGGGGGGGGAGAATGAAAAACTGTTTTTT. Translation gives CTSRPGGENEKLFF.

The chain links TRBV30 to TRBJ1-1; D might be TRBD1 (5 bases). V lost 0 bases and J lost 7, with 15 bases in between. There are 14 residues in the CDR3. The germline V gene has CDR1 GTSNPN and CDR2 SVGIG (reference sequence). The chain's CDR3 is CAWSVLRVAGEAFF. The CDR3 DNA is TGTGCCTGGAGTGTACTCAGGGTGGCTGGTGAAGCTTTCTTT.

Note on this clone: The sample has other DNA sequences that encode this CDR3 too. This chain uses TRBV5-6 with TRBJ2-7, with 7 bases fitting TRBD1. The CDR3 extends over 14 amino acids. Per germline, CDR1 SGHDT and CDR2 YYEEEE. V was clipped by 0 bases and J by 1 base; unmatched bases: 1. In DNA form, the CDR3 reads TGTGCCAGCAGCTTGGACAGGGGATCCTACGAGCAGTACTTC. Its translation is CASSLDRGSYEQYF.

The CDR3 here is CASSLGGQFNEKLFF. CDR3 DNA sequence: TGCGCCAGCAGCTTGGGGGGACAGTTTAATGAAAAACTGTTTTTT. V is TRBV5-1 and J is TRBJ1-4, with 7 bases matching TRBD1. CDR1 and CDR2 from the germline V gene are SGHRS and YFSETQ. After removal of 0 bases from V and 4 bases from J, the junction contained 3 bases not matched to a gene. The CDR3 runs 15 residues. Full variable domain (missing parts from reference TRBV5-1 and TRBJ1-4): KAGVTQTPRYLIKTRGQQVTLSCSPISGHRSVSWYQQTPGQGLQFLFEYFSETQRNKGNFPGRFSGRQFSNSRSEMNVSTLELGDSALYLCASSLGGQFNEKLFFGSGTQLSVL.